This entry lists 30 T cell receptor beta chains sequenced from one sample in a study of T-cell memory formation after mild COVID-19. TCRdb re-analysed the 5' RACE reads in MiXCR, keeping a single row per CDR3 protein. The sample holds roughly 370,000 distinct CDR3 sequences; roughly 15% are singletons and the top ten take around a fifth. The sample taken for sequencing was PBMCs or a T cell subset sorted from them (not recorded which). Source of these receptors: a man in his late teens or twenties who had mild COVID-19 (a few samples of this study predate the infection). Cell type and time point are not known.

This clonotype was seen a few times. The CDR3 DNA is TGTGCCATCAGTGAACAGGGACCTCAGCCCCAGCATTTT. This gives the protein CAISEQGPQPQHF. The gene calls are TRBV10-3 and TRBJ1-5; perhaps TRBD1 as D (6 bases). V was clipped by 3 bases and J by 6 bases, with 9 bases between them. CDR1 is ENHRY and CDR2 is SYGVKD in the germline V gene. The length of the CDR3 is 13 residues.

The table lists this clonotype with a few counts. J is TRBJ1-2 and V is TRBV12-3 or TRBV12-4, with a weak D call TRBD1 (6 bases). Trimming took 7 bases from V and 6 from J, leaving 18 bases between them. The CDR3 spans 14 residues. The DNA for the CDR3 is TGTGCCAGCAAAAGGGGGGGGAGTGAGAATGGCTACACCTTC. Its protein product is CASKRGGSENGYTF.

V usage is TRBV12-3 or TRBV12-4 and J usage is TRBJ1-1, with D unclear. V dropped 2 bases and J dropped 4 bases, with 11 bases sitting between them. The CDR3 loop spans 14 amino acids. Written as DNA, the CDR3 is TGTGCCAGCAGTTTATCCGTAGAGTCCACTGAAGCTTTCTTT. The encoded protein is CASSLSVESTEAFF.

In its sample, this clonotype was seen many times. The rearrangement links TRBV7-3 to TRBJ1-1; possible D gene TRBD1, 6 bases. The V gene's germline CDR1 is SGHTA and CDR2 FQGTGA. V was trimmed by 3 bases and J by 8 bases, leaving 13 bases between them. The CDR3 spans 13 residues. The CDR3 loop is CASSFGADREAFF. The CDR3 bases are TGTGCCAGCAGCTTCGGGGCCGACAGGGAAGCTTTCTTT. Variable domain in full (rest from reference TRBV7-3 and TRBJ1-1): GAGVSQTPSNKVTEKGKYVELRCDPISGHTALYWYRQSLGQGPEFLIYFQGTGAADDSGLPNDRFFAVRPEGSVSTLKIQRTERGDSAVYLCASSFGADREAFFGQGTRLTVV.

This clonotype occurred a few times. This chain links TRBV4-2 with TRBJ2-3; no clear D gene. The CDR3 extends over 15 amino acids. The V gene's germline CDR1 is LGHNA and CDR2 YNFKEQ. Trimming cost V 0 bases and J 8 bases, with 15 bases left between them. CDR3 DNA: TGTGCCAGCAGCCAAGACCGAGGACGGTCATTTACGCAGTATTTT. Translation gives CASSQDRGRSFTQYF.

In the case of this clonotype: A much larger clone differs from this one at a single base, so this may be a read error. The V call is TRBV3-2, the J call TRBJ2-7. TRBV3-2 is marked as a pseudogene. The CDR3 consists of 11 residues. The CDR3 nucleotides are TGTGCCAGCAGCCAAGGGGACGAGCAGTACTTC. It encodes CASSQGDEQYF.

This clonotype was detected a few times. This chain joins TRBV5-1 and TRBJ2-5; maybe TRBD2 (6 bases). This CDR3 is built from 15 residues. Germline-derived CDR1 and CDR2 are SGHRS and YFSETQ. V dropped 1 base and J dropped 5 bases, with 15 bases sitting between them. CDR3: CASSLLSSALETQYF. In DNA form, the CDR3 reads TGCGCCAGCAGCTTGTTGTCTAGCGCTCTCGAGACCCAGTACTTC.

This clonotype came up a few times. The chain joins TRBV12-3 or TRBV12-4 to TRBJ2-3; D remains unclear. The V gene lost 5 bases and the J gene lost 3 bases, with 6 bases spanning the gap. The CDR3 has 12 residues. This CDR3 reads CASSQETDTQYF. In DNA form, the CDR3 reads TGTGCCAGCAGTCAAGAGACAGATACGCAGTATTTT.

This rearrangement joins TRBV10-3 to TRBJ1-2, with TRBD1 identical over 7 bases. With 4 bases clipped from V and 8 bases from J, the junction kept 7 bases outside the gene matches. Germline CDR1 reads ENHRY; CDR2 reads SYGVKD. The CDR3 sequence is 13 residues long. CDR3 amino acids: CAISGRGTEGYTF. The CDR3 DNA reads TGTGCCATCAGTGGTAGAGGGACAGAGGGCTACACCTTC.

This clonotype has a handful of counts. V is TRBV19 and J is TRBJ2-6; D is ambiguous. V lost 1 base and J lost 4, with 8 bases in between. CDR3 length: 15 residues. Germline V gene data show CDR1 as LNHDA and CDR2 as SQIVND (reference sequence). The CDR3 bases are TGTGCCAGTAGTATAGTAAGGATCGGGGCCAACGTCCTGACTTTC. It specifies CASSIVRIGANVLTF.

The chain links TRBV4-3 to TRBJ1-1; D possibly corresponds to TRBD1 (5 bases). V was trimmed by 0 bases and J by 4 bases, leaving 12 bases between them. Per the germline V gene, CDR1 is LGHNA and CDR2 is YSLEER. This CDR3 spans 15 amino acids. Here the CDR3 DNA reads TGCGCCAGCAGCCAAGATCTTGTGGGGGTCACTGAAGCTTTCTTT. Translated, it gives CASSQDLVGVTEAFF.

V usage is TRBV7-3 and J usage is TRBJ1-1; D gene ambiguous. The CDR3 totals 14 residues. The germline gives CDR1 SGHTA, CDR2 FQGTGA. The V and J ends lost 3 bases and 0 bases respectively, with 8 bases between them. The CDR3 is CASSFKHMNTEAFF. CDR3 bases: TGTGCCAGCAGCTTCAAGCACATGAACACTGAAGCTTTCTTT.

This clonotype was observed a handful of times. V is TRBV29-1 and J is TRBJ1-3; D remains ambiguous. The CDR3 consists of 12 residues. The V and J ends lost 1 base and 8 bases respectively, with 9 bases between them. The germline V gene encodes CDR1 SQVTM and CDR2 ANQGSEA. CDR3 sequence reads: CSVEGAQDTIYF. The CDR3 nucleotides are TGCAGCGTTGAAGGGGCGCAGGACACCATATATTTT.

This clonotype was seen a handful of times. The chain carries TRBV4-1 and TRBJ2-3; D is uncertain. The CDR3 length is 18 residues. Germline assignment: CDR1 MGHRA and CDR2 YSYEKL. V was shortened by 0 bases and J by 0 bases, with 16 bases between the two germline ends. The CDR3 coding sequence is TGCGCCAGCAGCCAAGATCGCGTCCGTGACAAAAGCACAGATACGCAGTATTTT. It specifies CASSQDRVRDKSTDTQYF.

This clonotype was detected only a few times. This chain joins TRBV4-1 and TRBJ2-7; no definite D call. CDR3 size: 15 residues. V dropped 0 bases and J dropped 3 bases, with 12 bases sitting between them. Germline V CDR1 and CDR2: MGHRA, YSYEKL. The CDR3 sequence is CASSQDRQGIYEQYF. DNA of the CDR3: TGCGCCAGCAGCCAAGACCGTCAAGGGATCTACGAGCAGTACTTC.

The gene calls are TRBV4-2 and TRBJ2-3; TRBD2 aligns across 7 bases. V lost 0 bases, J lost 7 bases, and 13 bases stayed unmatched. The CDR3 loop spans 17 amino acids. Per the germline V gene, CDR1 is LGHNA and CDR2 is YNFKEQ. CDR3 bases: TGTGCCAGCAGCCAAGATGGGCCTAGCGGATTCACTAATACGCAGTATTTT. It codes for CASSQDGPSGFTNTQYF.

This chain joins TRBV4-1 and TRBJ1-6, with TRBD1 as a possible D gene (5 bases). CDR1 is MGHRA and CDR2 is YSYEKL in the germline V gene. This CDR3 is 13 amino acids long. Trimming removed 4 bases at V and 6 bases at J, with 7 bases between. DNA of the CDR3: TGCGCCAGCAGCCGGGACCTTAATTCACCCCTCCACTTT. It translates to CASSRDLNSPLHF.

At least ten counts were recorded for this clonotype. The V gene is TRBV5-1, the J gene TRBJ2-7, with D perhaps TRBD1 or TRBD2 (6 bases each). V was clipped by 0 bases and J by 5 bases, with 12 bases between them. The CDR3 has 14 residues. The V gene's germline CDR1 is SGHRS and CDR2 YFSETQ. The CDR3 spells CASSLVGGSNEQYF. The DNA for the CDR3 is TGCGCCAGCAGCTTGGTGGGGGGCTCGAACGAGCAGTACTTC.

This clonotype was recorded a few times. This chain joins TRBV15 and TRBJ2-7; 7 nucleotides match TRBD1. This CDR3 is 14 amino acids long. Germline CDR1 is LNHNV and CDR2 is YYDKDF (reference sequence). Trimming cost V 6 bases and J 4 bases; bases outside gene matches: 9. The CDR3 DNA sequence: TGTGCCACCAGTCTCGGAACAGGGGAGTACGAGCAGTACGTC. Protein sequence: CATSLGTGEYEQYV.

The chain employs TRBV6-5 and TRBJ1-1, with 11 bases lining up with TRBD1. The trim removed 8 bases at V and 3 bases at J, leaving 8 bases unmatched. Germline CDR1 reads MNHEY; CDR2 reads SVGAGI. This CDR3 has 15 amino acids. CDR3 amino acids: CASSGQGAGDTEAFF. CDR3 in DNA: TGTGCCAGCTCAGGACAGGGGGCAGGTGACACTGAAGCTTTCTTT.

The CDR3 DNA follows: TGCGCCAGCAGCTTGTACAGGGTGAACACCGGGGAGCTGTTTTTT. The encoded protein is CASSLYRVNTGELFF. The chain links TRBV5-1 to TRBJ2-2; TRBD1 might be the D (6 bases). This CDR3 is built from 15 residues. V dropped 1 base and J dropped 1 base, with 8 bases sitting between them. Per germline, CDR1 SGHRS and CDR2 YFSETQ.

The table lists this clonotype with many counts. This sequence joins TRBV5-1 and TRBJ2-3; D unresolved. This CDR3 has 14 residues. V was trimmed by 4 bases and J by 2 bases, leaving 11 bases between them. Germline CDR1 is SGHRS and CDR2 is YFSETQ. The CDR3 DNA reads as TGCGCCAGCAGCAGGGTGGGGATCACAGATACGCAGTATTTT. It specifies CASSRVGITDTQYF.

V usage is TRBV4-2 and J usage is TRBJ1-1; TRBD1 is a possible D gene (6 bases). The CDR3 has 14 amino acids. Germline V gene lookup returns CDR1 LGHNA and CDR2 YNFKEQ. The germline V and J ends were trimmed by 5 bases and 1 base, with 11 bases remaining between them. The CDR3 bases are TGTGCCAGCAGCACCCCGACAGGGAACACTGAAGCTTTCTTT. The encoded protein is CASSTPTGNTEAFF.

In its sample, this clonotype was seen a few times. This rearrangement joins TRBV7-2 to TRBJ1-2; 9 nucleotides line up with TRBD1. Losses at the gene ends were 5 bases for V and 8 bases for J; bases not matched to a gene: 12. The CDR3 has 15 amino acids. The germline V gene encodes CDR1 SGHTA and CDR2 FQGNSA. Here the CDR3 reads CASSLTGGAVRGYTF. The CDR3 region has the DNA TGTGCCAGCAGCCTGACAGGGGGGGCAGTCCGCGGCTACACCTTC.

This clonotype showed up just a few times. The CDR3 DNA reads as TGCGCCAGCAGCTTGGAGTTCTATGGAGGGGCCACAGATACGCAGTATTTT. Translating it yields CASSLEFYGGATDTQYF. This chain joins TRBV5-1 and TRBJ2-3; TRBD2 might be the D (6 bases). CDR1 and CDR2 (germline): SGHRS, YFSETQ. Trimming shortened V by 0 bases and J by 2 bases, and 16 bases separated the two germline ends. This CDR3 comprises 17 residues.

The chain couples TRBV6-5 to TRBJ2-5, with D tentatively TRBD1 (6 bases). The CDR3 sequence is 15 residues long. Trimming pared 5 bases from V and 5 bases from J, leaving 18 bases between. Germline values: CDR1 MNHEY, CDR2 SVGAGI. The CDR3 coding sequence is TGTGCCAGCAGTATCGAGCGACAGGTTTGGGAGACCCAGTACTTC. This encodes CASSIERQVWETQYF.

In its sample, this clonotype was seen a few times. The V gene is TRBV27, the J gene TRBJ2-5, with D perhaps being TRBD1 or TRBD2 (5 bases each). The CDR3 loop spans 18 amino acids. V gave up 0 bases and J gave up 5 bases, with 22 bases separating them. From germline, CDR1 is MNHEY and CDR2 SMNVEV (reference sequence). The CDR3 loop is CASSLSLPGPKRFETQYF. In DNA, the CDR3 is TGTGCCAGCAGTTTATCCCTCCCGGGACCTAAACGTTTTGAGACCCAGTACTTC.

This clonotype was seen many times. The rearrangement uses TRBV5-1 and TRBJ2-3; D may be TRBD1 (6 bases). The V end was cut by 4 bases, the J end by 2 bases, with 11 bases between. In germline, CDR1 is SGHRS, CDR2 YFSETQ. The CDR3 has 14 residues. CDR3 in DNA: TGCGCCAGCAGCCGCGACAGGCCCACAGATACGCAGTATTTT. Translated, it gives CASSRDRPTDTQYF.

This clonotype was picked up a small number of times. The chain employs TRBV12-3 or TRBV12-4 and TRBJ1-5; possibly TRBD1 for D (5 bases). Trimming pared 6 bases from V and 8 bases from J, leaving 20 bases between. The CDR3 contains 15 residues. This chain's CDR3 is CASRNWGDLEKPQHF. As DNA, the CDR3 is TGTGCCAGCAGAAATTGGGGGGACCTTGAAAAGCCCCAGCATTTT.

This clonotype has a handful of counts. V and J are TRBV9 and TRBJ1-1; D ambiguous. Germline values: CDR1 SGDLS, CDR2 YYNGEE. The CDR3 is 16 residues long. Deletions cut 2 bases from V and 3 bases from J, with 17 bases between. In DNA, the CDR3 is TGTGCCAGCAGCGTCCAGGCCGAAAACGGGGACACTGAAGCTTTCTTT. Its protein is CASSVQAENGDTEAFF.